This T cell receptor (beta chain) was captured by sequencing in a study of identical twins. Healthy Caucasians were all of the donors. cDNA molecules carried unique molecular identifiers, and template switching added a universal primer site. MiXCR was run by TCRdb on the 5' RACE reads, yielding one entry per CDR3 protein. The sample includes approximately 620,000 distinct CDR3 sequences, less than 10% of them seen just once. This sample was shared with a second study, whose subject was yellow fever vaccine responses in identical twins.

The TCR was taken from a woman under 30 in good health. Sample: PBMCs.

The CDR3, as DNA: TGCGCCAGCAGCCAAGATCGTCTAGCGGGAGAGGTTTGGTCCGGGGAGCTGTTTTTT. Amino acids: CASSQDRLAGEVWSGELFF. The chain recombines TRBV4-3 with TRBJ2-2, with TRBD2 matching 10 bases. This CDR3 comprises 19 residues. V lost 0 bases to trimming and J lost 6 bases; unmatched junction nucleotides: 13. Germline-derived CDR1 and CDR2 are LGHNA and YSLEER.